Each of the 2 T cell receptor beta chains below was sequenced from the same sample in a study of T-cell memory formation after mild COVID-19. TCRdb re-called the 5' RACE reads with MiXCR, one entry per CDR3 protein. This repertoire shows about 400,000 distinct CDR3 sequences, more than 15% found once; its top ten account for about 22%. Input material: PBMCs or a T cell subset sorted from them (not recorded which). The receptors shown here come from a man between 18 and 35 years old who had mild COVID-19 (a few samples of this study predate the infection). Cell type and time point are not known.

This clonotype showed up just a few times. The rearrangement uses TRBV5-1 and TRBJ2-5; unclear D gene. V was pared by 3 bases and J by 1 base, with 10 bases between. This CDR3 has 14 residues. Germline loops: CDR1 SGHRS, CDR2 YFSETQ. CDR3 protein: CASSSGSTQETQYF. The DNA of the CDR3 is TGCGCCAGCAGCTCCGGAAGTACCCAAGAGACCCAGTACTTC. Based on the CDR3 plus reference TRBV5-1 and TRBJ2-5, the full variable domain is KAGVTQTPRYLIKTRGQQVTLSCSPISGHRSVSWYQQTPGQGLQFLFEYFSETQRNKGNFPGRFSGRQFSNSRSEMNVSTLELGDSALYLCASSSGSTQETQYFGPGTRLLVL.

This clonotype was observed many times. The rearrangement links TRBV12-3 or TRBV12-4 to TRBJ1-5; D may be TRBD1 (5 bases). The CDR3 covers 15 residues. The germline V and J ends were trimmed by 3 bases and 1 base, with 10 bases remaining between them. The CDR3 protein is CASSFQGMSNQPQHF. For the CDR3, the DNA is TGTGCCAGCAGTTTCCAGGGAATGAGCAATCAGCCCCAGCATTTT.